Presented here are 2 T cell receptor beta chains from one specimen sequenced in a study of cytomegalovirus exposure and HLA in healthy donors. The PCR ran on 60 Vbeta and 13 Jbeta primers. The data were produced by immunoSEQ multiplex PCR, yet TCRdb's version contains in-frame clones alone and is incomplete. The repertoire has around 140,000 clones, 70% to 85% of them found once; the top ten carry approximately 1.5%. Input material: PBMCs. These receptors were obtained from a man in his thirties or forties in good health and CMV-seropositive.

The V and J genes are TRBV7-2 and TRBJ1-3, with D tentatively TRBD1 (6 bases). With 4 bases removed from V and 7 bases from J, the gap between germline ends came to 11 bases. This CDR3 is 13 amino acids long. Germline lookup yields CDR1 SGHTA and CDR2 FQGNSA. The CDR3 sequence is CASSSQGYNTIYF. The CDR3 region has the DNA TGTGCCAGCAGCTCTCAGGGGTATAACACCATATATTTT.

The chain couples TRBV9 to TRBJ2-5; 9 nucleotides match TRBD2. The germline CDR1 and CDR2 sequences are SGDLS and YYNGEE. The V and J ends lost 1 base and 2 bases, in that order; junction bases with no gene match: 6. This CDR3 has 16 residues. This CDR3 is CASSVRAGGLQETQYF. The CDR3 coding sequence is TGTGCCAGCAGCGTAAGGGCGGGGGGGCTGCAAGAGACCCAGTACTTC.